Reported below is one TCR beta chain. The data derive from a study of Ad26.COV2.S vaccination and SARS-CoV-2 variants. About the research overall: Trial arm assignment for the donor was COV1001 Ad26.COV2.S. By the intramuscular route, Ad26.COV2.S was given once, or twice 56 days apart.

Generated by immunoSEQ multiplex PCR, the TCRdb table keeps only in-frame clones and is missing some. The profile shows about 680,000 clones, 70% to 90% of them singletons. Treatment denoted: about 20 received Ad26.COV2.S at low or high dose, single or two shots; 5 received placebo; per-sample allocation not given. The investigators took samples on day 63 after the first vaccine or placebo injection. Within Boston, the person who donated was an adult of 18-55 years. Spike of the Wuhan-strain SARS-CoV-2 was expressed by an Ad26 vector, which formed the vaccine. This receptor was taken from a person aged 18-60 years who received the Ad26.COV2.S COVID-19 vaccine or a placebo. The source material was peripheral blood, sampled in a trial of Ad26.COV2.S vaccine versus placebo.

CDR3 DNA: TGTGCCAGCAGCCGTCGGGGGGCCAATGAGCAGTTCTTC. Amino acid sequence: CASSRRGANEQFF. The chain uses TRBV12-3 or TRBV12-4 and TRBJ2-1, with a weak D call TRBD2 (7 bases). This CDR3 spans 13 amino acids. V lost 6 bases and J lost 6, with 12 bases in between.